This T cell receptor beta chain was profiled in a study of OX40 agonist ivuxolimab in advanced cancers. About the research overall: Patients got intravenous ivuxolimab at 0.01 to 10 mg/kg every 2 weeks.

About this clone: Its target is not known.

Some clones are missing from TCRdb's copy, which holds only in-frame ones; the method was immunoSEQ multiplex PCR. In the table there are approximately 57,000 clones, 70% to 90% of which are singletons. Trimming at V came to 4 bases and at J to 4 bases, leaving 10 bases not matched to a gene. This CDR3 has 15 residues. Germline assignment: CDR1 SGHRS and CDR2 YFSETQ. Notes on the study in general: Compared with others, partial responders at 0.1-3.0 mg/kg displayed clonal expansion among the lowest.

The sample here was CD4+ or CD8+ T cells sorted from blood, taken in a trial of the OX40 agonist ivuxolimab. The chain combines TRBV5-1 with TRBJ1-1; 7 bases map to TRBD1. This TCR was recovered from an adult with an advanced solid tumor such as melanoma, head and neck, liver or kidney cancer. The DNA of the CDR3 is TGCGCCAGCAGCCTCCGACAGGGCCGCGGCACTGAAGCTTTCTTT. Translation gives CASSLRQGRGTEAFF.